This T cell receptor (beta chain) was captured by sequencing in a study of blood T cell repertoires in COVID-19. The cohort comprised adults aged about 18 to 89 years residing in 20 to 30 US areas. Clinical histories supplied by participants themselves formed the basis of cohort assignment. Participants in the exposed group had met a COVID-19 case in the 2 weeks before joining the study. This CDR3 is 13 amino acids long. Trimming removed 7 bases at V and 6 bases at J, with 13 bases between. CDR1 and CDR2 from the germline V gene are SGHVS and FQNEAQ. In the original processing: Reference gene primer amplification gave estimated nucleated cell counts. The table came from immunoSEQ multiplex PCR; TCRdb's copy has only in-frame clones and leaves some out. The DNA gave D and trimming, while V, J and clone size come from that table. Among hundreds of thousands of clones listed, just under 90% were seen once.

The gene calls are TRBV7-8 and TRBJ1-5; D might be TRBD1 (5 bases). Sequenced input: PBMCs or T cells enriched from blood (not recorded which). This sequence originates from a man aged 45-65 years who had been exposed to COVID-19. The CDR3 DNA follows: TGTGCCAGCACAAGCCAGGGTACTCAGCCCCAGCATTTT. This codes for CASTSQGTQPQHF. The variable domain in full, with the rest retrieved from reference TRBV7-8 and TRBJ1-5, is GAGVSQSPRYKVAKRGQDVALRCDPISGHVSLFWYQQALGQGPEFLTYFQNEAQLDKSGLPSDRFFAERPEGSVSTLKIQRTQQEDSAVYLCASTSQGTQPQHFGDGTRLSIL.